This note documents a single T cell receptor beta chain sequence. This entry comes from a study of blood T cell repertoires in COVID-19. Study context: Sites across the United States, Italy and Spain contributed samples from acute and convalescent COVID-19. T cells, B-cell-depleted T cells, or PBMCs provided the cDNA or gDNA that served as material.

Trimming shortened V by 3 bases and J by 4 bases, and 16 bases separated the two germline ends. The CDR3 covers 15 residues. Germline V CDR1 and CDR2: SGDLS, YYNGEE. Study processing details: Reference gene primer amplification gave estimated nucleated cell counts. Sequenced by immunoSEQ multiplex PCR; TCRdb stores in-frame clones only, minus some. V and J calls and clone size are as listed in that table; D and trimming were resolved from the DNA. The repertoire holds some 150,000 clones, with approximately 85% as singletons. The sample comprised peripheral blood. This clonotype was sampled from a man aged 50 to 60 with acute or convalescent COVID-19. The chain uses TRBV9 and TRBJ1-2, with a tentative D call TRBD1 (5 bases). The CDR3 DNA is TGTGCCAGCAGCGAAGACCCGGGGGACCTCTATGGCTACACCTTC. Its translation is CASSEDPGDLYGYTF.